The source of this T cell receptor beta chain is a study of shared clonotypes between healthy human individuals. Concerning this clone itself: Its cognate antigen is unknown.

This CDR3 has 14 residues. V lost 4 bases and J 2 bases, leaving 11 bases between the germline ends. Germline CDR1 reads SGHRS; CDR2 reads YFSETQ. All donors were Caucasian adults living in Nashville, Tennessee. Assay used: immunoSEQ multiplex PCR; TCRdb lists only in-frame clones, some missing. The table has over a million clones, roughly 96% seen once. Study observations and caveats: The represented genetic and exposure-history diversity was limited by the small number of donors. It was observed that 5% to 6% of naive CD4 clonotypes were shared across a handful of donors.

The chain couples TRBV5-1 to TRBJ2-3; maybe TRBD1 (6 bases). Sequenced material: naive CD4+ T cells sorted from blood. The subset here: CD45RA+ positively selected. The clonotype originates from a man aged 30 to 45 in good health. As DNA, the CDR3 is TGCGCCAGCAGCCCGACAGGAGACACAGATACGCAGTATTTT. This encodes CASSPTGDTDTQYF.